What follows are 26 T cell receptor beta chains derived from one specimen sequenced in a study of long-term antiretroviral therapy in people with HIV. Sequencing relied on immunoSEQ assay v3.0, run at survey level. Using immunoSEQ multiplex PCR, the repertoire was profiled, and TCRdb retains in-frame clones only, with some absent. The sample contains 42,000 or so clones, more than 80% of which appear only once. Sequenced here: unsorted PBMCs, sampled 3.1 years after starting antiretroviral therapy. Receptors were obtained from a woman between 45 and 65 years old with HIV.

The CDR3 DNA is TGCGCCAGCAGCTTGGCGCAGAGGGCTGAAAAACTGTTTTTT. Protein sequence: CASSLAQRAEKLFF. The V and J genes are TRBV5-1 and TRBJ1-4, with D hard to call. The CDR3 is 14 amino acids. Germline CDR1 and CDR2: SGHRS and YFSETQ. Trimming removed 0 bases from V and 7 bases from J, with 10 bases in between.

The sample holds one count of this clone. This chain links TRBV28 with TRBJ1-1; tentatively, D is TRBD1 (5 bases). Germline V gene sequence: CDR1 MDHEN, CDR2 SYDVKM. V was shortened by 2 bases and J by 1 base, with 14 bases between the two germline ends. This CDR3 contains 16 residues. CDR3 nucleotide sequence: TGTGCCAGCAGTTTACCCATTACTGGGGGGAACACTGAAGCTTTCTTT. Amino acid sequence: CASSLPITGGNTEAFF.

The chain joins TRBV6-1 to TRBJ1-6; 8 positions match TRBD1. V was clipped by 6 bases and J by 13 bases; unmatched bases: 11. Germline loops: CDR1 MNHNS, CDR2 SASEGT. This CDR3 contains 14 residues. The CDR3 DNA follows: TGTGCCAGCAGACCCGACAGGGGCCCTCCCCCCCTCCACTTT. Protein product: CASRPDRGPPPLHF.

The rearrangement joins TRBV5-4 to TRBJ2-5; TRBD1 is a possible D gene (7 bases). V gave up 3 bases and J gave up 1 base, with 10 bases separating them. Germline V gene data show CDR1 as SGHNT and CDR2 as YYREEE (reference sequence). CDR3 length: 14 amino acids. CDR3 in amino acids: CASSYQGGQETQYF. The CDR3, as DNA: TGTGCCAGCAGCTATCAGGGGGGCCAAGAGACCCAGTACTTC. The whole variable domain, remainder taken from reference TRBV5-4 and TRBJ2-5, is ETGVTQSPTHLIKTRGQQVTLRCSSQSGHNTVSWYQQALGQGPQFIFQYYREEENGRGNFPPRFSGLQFPNYSSELNVNALELDDSALYLCASSYQGGQETQYFGPGTRLLVL.

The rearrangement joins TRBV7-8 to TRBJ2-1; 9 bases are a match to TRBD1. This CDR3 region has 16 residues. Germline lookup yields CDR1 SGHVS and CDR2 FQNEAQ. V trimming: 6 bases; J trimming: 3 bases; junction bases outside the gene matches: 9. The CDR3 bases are TGTGCCAGCAGTCGAACACCGGGACAGGGCTACAATGAGCAGTTCTTC. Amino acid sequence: CASSRTPGQGYNEQFF.

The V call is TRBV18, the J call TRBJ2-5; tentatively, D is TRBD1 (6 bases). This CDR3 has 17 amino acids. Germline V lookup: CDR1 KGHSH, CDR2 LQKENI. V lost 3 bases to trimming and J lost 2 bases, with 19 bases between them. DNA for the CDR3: TGTGCCAGCTCACCTCCAAGGGGCAGGGGTGCGCAAGAGACCCAGTACTTC. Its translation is CASSPPRGRGAQETQYF.

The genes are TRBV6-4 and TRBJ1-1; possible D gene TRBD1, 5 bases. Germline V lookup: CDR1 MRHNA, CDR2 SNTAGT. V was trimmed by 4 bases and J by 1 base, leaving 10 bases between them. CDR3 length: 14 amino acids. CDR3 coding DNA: TGTGCCAGCAGTGCCCAGGGTTCGAACACTGAAGCTTTCTTT. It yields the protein CASSAQGSNTEAFF.

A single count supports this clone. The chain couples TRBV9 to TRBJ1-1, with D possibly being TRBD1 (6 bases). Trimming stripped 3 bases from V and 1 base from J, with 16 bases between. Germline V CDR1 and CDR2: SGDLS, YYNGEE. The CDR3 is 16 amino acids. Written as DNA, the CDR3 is TGTGCCAGCAGCGACAGGGTTCCGGGGGAGAACACTGAAGCTTTCTTT. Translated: CASSDRVPGENTEAFF. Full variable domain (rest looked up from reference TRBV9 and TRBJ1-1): DSGVTQTPKHLITATGQRVTLRCSPRSGDLSVYWYQQSLDQGLQFLIQYYNGEERAKGNILERFSAQQFPDLHSELNLSSLELGDSALYFCASSDRVPGENTEAFFGQGTRLTVV.

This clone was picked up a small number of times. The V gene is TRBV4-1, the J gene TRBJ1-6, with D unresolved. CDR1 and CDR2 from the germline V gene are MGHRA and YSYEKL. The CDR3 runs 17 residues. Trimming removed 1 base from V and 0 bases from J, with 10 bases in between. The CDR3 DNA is TGCGCCAGCAGCCAAGGTGTAGGGAGCTCCTATAATTCACCCCTCCACTTT. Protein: CASSQGVGSSYNSPLHF.

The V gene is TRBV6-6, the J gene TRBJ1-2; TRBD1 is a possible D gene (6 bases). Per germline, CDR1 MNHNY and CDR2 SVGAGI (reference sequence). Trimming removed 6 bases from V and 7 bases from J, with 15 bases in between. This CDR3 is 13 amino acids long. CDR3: CASRISGDTGYTF. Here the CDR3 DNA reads TGTGCCAGCAGAATTTCAGGGGACACTGGCTACACCTTC.

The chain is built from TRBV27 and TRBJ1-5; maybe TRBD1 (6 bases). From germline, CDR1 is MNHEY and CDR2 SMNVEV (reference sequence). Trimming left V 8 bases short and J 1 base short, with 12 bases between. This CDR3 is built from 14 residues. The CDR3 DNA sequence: TGTGCCAGCGGTGAGGGGGGGAGCAATCAGCCCCAGCATTTT. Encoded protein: CASGEGGSNQPQHF.

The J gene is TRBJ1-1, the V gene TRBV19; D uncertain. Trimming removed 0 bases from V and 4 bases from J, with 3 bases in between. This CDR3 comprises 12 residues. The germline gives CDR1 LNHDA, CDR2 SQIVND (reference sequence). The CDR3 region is CASSIETTEAFF. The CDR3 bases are TGTGCCAGTAGTATAGAGACCACTGAAGCTTTCTTT.

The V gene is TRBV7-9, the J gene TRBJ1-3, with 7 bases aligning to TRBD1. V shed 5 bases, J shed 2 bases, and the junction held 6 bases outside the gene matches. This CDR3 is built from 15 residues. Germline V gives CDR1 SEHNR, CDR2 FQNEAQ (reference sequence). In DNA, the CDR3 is TGTGCCAGCAGCCCCTGGACAGGAGCTGGAAACACCATATATTTT. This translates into CASSPWTGAGNTIYF.

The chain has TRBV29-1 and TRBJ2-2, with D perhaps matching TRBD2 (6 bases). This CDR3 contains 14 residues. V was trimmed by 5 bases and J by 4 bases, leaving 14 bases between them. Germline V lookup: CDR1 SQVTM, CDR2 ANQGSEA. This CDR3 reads CSVQLGGSTGELFF. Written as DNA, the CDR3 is TGCAGCGTTCAACTGGGGGGAAGCACCGGGGAGCTGTTTTTT.

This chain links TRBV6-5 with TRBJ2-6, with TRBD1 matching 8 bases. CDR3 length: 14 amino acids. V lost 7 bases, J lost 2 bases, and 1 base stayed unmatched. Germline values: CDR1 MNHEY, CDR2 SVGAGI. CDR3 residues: CASKQGAGANVLTF. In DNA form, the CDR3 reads TGTGCCAGCAAACAGGGGGCTGGGGCCAACGTCCTGACTTTC.

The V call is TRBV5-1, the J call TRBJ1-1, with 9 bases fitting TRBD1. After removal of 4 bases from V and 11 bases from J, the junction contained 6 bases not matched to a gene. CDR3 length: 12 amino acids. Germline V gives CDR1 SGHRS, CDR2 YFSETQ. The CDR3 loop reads CASSLQGADAFF. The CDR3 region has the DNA TGCGCCAGCAGCCTACAGGGGGCGGACGCTTTCTTT.

The CDR3 is CASTPSGGPLNEQFF. The CDR3 bases are TGTGCCAGCACCCCGTCGGGGGGGCCGCTTAATGAGCAGTTCTTC. The chain uses TRBV9 and TRBJ2-1; 8 nucleotides agree with TRBD2. Germline assignment: CDR1 SGDLS and CDR2 YYNGEE. V shed 6 bases, J shed 7 bases, and the junction held 12 bases outside the gene matches. This CDR3 region has 15 residues. The variable domain in full, completed from reference TRBV9 and TRBJ2-1, reads DSGVTQTPKHLITATGQRVTLRCSPRSGDLSVYWYQQSLDQGLQFLIQYYNGEERAKGNILERFSAQQFPDLHSELNLSSLELGDSALYFCASTPSGGPLNEQFFGPGTRLTVL.

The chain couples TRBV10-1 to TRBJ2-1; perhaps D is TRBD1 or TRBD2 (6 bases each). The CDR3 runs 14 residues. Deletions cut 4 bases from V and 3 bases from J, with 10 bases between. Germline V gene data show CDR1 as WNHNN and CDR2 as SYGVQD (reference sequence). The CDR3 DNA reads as TGCGCCAGCAGTGGGGGGGCCGTCTACAATGAGCAGTTCTTC. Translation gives CASSGGAVYNEQFF.

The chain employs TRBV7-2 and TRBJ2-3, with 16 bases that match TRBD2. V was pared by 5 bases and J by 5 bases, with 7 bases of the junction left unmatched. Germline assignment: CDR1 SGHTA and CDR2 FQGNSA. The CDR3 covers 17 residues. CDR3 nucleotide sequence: TGTGCCAGCAGCCCTGGGACTAGCGGGGGGGCGGGAGATACGCAGTATTTT. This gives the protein CASSPGTSGGAGDTQYF.

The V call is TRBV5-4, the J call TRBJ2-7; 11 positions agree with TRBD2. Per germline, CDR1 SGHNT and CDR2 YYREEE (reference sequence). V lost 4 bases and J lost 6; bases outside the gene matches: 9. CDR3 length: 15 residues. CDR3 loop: CASSLTSGKPGEQYF. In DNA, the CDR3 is TGTGCCAGCAGCCTGACTAGCGGGAAGCCTGGCGAGCAGTACTTC.

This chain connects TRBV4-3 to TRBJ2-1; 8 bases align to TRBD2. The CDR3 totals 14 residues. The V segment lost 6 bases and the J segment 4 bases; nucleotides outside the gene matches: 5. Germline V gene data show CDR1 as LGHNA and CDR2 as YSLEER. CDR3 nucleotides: TGCGCCAGCAGTCCCAGCGGGGGATACAATGAGCAGTTCTTC. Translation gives CASSPSGGYNEQFF.

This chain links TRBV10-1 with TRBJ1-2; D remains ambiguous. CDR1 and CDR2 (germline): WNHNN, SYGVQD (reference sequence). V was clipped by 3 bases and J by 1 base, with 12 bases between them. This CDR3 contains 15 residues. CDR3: CASSDYKDLNYGYTF. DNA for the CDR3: TGCGCCAGCAGTGACTATAAAGACCTTAACTATGGCTACACCTTC.

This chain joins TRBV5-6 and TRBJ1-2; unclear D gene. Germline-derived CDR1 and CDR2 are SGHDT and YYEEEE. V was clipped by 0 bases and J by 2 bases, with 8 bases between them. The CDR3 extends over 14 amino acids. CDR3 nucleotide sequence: TGTGCCAGCAGCTTGGCCGGAGCGAACTATGGCTACACCTTC. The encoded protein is CASSLAGANYGYTF.

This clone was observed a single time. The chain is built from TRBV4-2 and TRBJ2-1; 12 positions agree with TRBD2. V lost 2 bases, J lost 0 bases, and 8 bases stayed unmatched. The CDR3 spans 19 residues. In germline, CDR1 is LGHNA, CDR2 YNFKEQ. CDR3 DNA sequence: TGTGCCAGCAGCCAACCTAGCGGGGGGGCTCCGAGCTCCTACAATGAGCAGTTCTTC. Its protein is CASSQPSGGAPSSYNEQFF.

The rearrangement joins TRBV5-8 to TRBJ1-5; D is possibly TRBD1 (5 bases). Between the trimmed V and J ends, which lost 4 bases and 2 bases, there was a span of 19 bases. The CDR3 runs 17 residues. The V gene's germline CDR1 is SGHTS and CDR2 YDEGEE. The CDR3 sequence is CASSRADLGGRNQPQHF. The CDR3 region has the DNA TGTGCCAGCAGCCGGGCCGACCTGGGGGGACGCAATCAGCCCCAGCATTTT.

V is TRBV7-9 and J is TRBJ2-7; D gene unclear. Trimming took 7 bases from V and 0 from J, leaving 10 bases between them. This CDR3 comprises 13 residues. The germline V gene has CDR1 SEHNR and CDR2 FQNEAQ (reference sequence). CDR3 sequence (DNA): TGTGCCAGCAACGGACCTAGCTCCTACGAGCAGTACTTC. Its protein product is CASNGPSSYEQYF. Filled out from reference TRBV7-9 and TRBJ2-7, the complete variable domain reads DTGVSQNPRHKITKRGQNVTFRCDPISEHNRLYWYRQTLGQGPEFLTYFQNEAQLEKSRLLSDRFSAERPKGSFSTLEIQRTEQGDSAMYLCASNGPSSYEQYFGPGTRLTVT.